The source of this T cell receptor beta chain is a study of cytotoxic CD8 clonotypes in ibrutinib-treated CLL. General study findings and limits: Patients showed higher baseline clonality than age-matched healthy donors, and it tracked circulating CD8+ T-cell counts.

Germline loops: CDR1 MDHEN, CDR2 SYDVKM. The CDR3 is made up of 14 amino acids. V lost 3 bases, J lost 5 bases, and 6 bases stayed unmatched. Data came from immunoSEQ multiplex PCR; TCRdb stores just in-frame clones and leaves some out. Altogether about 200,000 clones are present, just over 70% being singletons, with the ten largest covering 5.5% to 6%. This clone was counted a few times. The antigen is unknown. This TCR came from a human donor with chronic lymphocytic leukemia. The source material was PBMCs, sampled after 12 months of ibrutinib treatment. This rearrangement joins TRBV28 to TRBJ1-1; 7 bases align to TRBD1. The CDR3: CASSLGGGVTEAFF. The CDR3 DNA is TGTGCCAGCAGTTTGGGAGGGGGCGTTACTGAAGCTTTCTTT.